This TCR beta chain was sequenced during a study of vaccination effects on CD4 cells after COVID-19. Whole-study context: The median interval between the second dose and post-vaccine sampling was 72 days. Study observations and caveats: Marked clonal contraction was seen late after vaccination (in both infection- and vaccine-induced clones).

The assay was immunoSEQ multiplex PCR, and TCRdb's table has in-frame clones only and misses some. The sample lists tens of thousands of clones, over 70% seen once, with 1.2% in the top ten. Sequencing in the ViraFEST assay came after antigen-specific CD4+ T cells had been expanded with viral peptide pools, which were used to stimulate PBMC. The authors isolated CD4+ T cells after around 10 days of culture. Participants got two doses of BNT162b2 or mRNA-1273 vaccine. This clone appeared once. Its antigen remains unknown. Deletions cut 2 bases from V and 1 base from J, with 6 bases between. The CDR3 sequence is 13 residues long. Germline V lookup: CDR1 SGDLS, CDR2 YYNGEE.

The source of this sequence is a human donor who received a COVID-19 vaccine. The gene calls are TRBV9 and TRBJ1-1; maybe TRBD1 (5 bases). Sequencing was performed on CD4+ T cells from PBMCs cultured with HCoV-229E spike peptides, taken after COVID-19 vaccination. In nucleotides, the CDR3 is TGTGCCAGCAGCGTTCAGGGGAACACTGAAGCTTTCTTT. This sequence encodes CASSVQGNTEAFF. Together with reference TRBV9 and TRBJ1-1, the CDR3 gives the full variable domain: DSGVTQTPKHLITATGQRVTLRCSPRSGDLSVYWYQQSLDQGLQFLIQYYNGEERAKGNILERFSAQQFPDLHSELNLSSLELGDSALYFCASSVQGNTEAFFGQGTRLTVV.